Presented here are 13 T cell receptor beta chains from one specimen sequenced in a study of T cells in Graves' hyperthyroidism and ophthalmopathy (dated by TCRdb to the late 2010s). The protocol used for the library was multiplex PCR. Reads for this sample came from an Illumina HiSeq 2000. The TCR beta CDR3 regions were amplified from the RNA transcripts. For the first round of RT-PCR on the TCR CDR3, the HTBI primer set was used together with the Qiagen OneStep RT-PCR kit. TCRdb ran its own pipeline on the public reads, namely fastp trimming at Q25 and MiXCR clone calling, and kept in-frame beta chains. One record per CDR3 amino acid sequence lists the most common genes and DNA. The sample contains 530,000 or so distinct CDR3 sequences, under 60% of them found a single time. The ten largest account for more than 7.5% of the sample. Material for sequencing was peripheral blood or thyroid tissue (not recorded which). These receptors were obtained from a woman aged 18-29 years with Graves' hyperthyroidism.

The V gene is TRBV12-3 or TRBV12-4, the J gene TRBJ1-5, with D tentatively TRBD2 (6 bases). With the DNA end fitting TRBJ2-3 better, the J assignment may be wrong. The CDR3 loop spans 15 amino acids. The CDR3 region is CASSFVGGSTDTQYF. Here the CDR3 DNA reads TGTGCCAGCAGTTTCGTGGGAGGAAGCACAGATACGCAGTATTTT.

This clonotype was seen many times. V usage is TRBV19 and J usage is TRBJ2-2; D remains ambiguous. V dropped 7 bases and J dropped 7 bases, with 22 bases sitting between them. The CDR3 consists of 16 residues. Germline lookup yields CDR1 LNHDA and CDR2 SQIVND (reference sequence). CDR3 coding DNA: TGTGCCAGTATGCCGACTCTCGCACTCTGGGTCGGGGAGCTGTTTTTT. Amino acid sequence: CASMPTLALWVGELFF.

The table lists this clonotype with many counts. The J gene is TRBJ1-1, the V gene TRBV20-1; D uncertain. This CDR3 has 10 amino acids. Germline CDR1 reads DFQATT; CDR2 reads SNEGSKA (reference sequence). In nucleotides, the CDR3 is TGCGGGAGAAGTAACACTGAAGCTTTCTTT. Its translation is CGRSNTEAFF.

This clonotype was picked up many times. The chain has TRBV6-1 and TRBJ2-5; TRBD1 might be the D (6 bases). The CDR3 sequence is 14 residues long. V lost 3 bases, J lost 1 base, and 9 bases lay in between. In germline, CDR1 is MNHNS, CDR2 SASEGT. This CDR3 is CASSDYRVQETQYF. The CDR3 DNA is TGTGCCAGCAGTGATTACAGGGTCCAAGAGACCCAGTACTTC.

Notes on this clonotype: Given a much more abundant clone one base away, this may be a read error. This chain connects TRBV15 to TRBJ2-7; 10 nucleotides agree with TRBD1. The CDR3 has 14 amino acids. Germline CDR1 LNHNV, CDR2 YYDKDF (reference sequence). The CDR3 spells CDTTRTGGSYEQYF. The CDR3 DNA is TGTGACACCACCAGGACAGGGGGCTCCTACGAGCAGTACTTC.

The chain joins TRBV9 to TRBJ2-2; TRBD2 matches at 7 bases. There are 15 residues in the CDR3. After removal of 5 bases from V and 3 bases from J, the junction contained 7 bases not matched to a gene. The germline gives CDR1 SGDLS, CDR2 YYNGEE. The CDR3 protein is CASSEPGGDTGELFF. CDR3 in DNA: TGTGCCAGCAGTGAACCTGGGGGGGACACCGGGGAGCTGTTTTTT. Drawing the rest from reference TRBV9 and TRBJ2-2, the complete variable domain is DSGVTQTPKHLITATGQRVTLRCSPRSGDLSVYWYQQSLDQGLQFLIQYYNGEERAKGNILERFSAQQFPDLHSELNLSSLELGDSALYFCASSEPGGDTGELFFGEGSRLTVL.

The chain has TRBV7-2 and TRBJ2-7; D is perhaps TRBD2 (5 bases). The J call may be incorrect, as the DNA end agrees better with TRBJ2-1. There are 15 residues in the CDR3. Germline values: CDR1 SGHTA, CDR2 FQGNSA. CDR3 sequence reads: CASSSSPGFNNEQFF. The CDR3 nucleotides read TGTGCCAGCAGCTCCTCCCCGGGATTCAACAATGAGCAGTTCTTC.

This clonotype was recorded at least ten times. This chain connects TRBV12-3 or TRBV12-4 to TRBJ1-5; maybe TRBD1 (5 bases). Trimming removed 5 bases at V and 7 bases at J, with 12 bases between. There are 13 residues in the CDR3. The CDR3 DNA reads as TGTGCCAGCAGTGCCGACAGCCAACAGCCCCAGCATTTT. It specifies CASSADSQQPQHF.

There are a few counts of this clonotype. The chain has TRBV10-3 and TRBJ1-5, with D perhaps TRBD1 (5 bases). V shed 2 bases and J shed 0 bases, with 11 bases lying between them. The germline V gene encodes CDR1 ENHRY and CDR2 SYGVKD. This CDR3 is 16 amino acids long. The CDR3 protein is CAISEPGLNSNQPQHF. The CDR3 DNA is TGTGCCATCAGTGAGCCGGGACTCAATAGCAATCAGCCCCAGCATTTT.

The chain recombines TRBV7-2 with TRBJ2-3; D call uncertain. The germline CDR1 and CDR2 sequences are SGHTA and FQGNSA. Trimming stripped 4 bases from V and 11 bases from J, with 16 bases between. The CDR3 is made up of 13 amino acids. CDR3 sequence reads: CASSSWGNNEQYF. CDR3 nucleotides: TGTGCCAGCAGCTCCTGGGGAAACAATGAGCAGTATTTT.

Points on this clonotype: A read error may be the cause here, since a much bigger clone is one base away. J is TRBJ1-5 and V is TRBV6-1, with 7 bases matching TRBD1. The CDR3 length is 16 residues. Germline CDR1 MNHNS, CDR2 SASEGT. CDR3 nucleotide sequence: TGTGCCAGCAGACCTAGCCGACAGGGAAGCAGTCAGCCCCAGCATTTT. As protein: CASRPSRQGSSQPQHF.

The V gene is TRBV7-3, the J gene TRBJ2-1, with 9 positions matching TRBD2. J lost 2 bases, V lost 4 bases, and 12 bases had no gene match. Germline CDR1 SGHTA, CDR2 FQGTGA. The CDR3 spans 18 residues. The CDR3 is CASSSTGRLADTYNEQFF. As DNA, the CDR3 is TGTGCCAGCAGCTCCACTGGAAGACTAGCGGATACCTACAATGAGCAGTTCTTC.

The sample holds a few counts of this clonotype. Here the CDR3 DNA reads TGCAGTGCCCCTCTGGCGGAGCAGTTCTTC. It translates to CSAPLAEQFF. The chain recombines TRBV20-1 with TRBJ2-1; D unresolved. Germline CDR1 DFQATT, CDR2 SNEGSKA (reference sequence). Between the trimmed V and J ends, which lost 6 bases and 10 bases, there was a span of 10 bases. This CDR3 has 10 residues.